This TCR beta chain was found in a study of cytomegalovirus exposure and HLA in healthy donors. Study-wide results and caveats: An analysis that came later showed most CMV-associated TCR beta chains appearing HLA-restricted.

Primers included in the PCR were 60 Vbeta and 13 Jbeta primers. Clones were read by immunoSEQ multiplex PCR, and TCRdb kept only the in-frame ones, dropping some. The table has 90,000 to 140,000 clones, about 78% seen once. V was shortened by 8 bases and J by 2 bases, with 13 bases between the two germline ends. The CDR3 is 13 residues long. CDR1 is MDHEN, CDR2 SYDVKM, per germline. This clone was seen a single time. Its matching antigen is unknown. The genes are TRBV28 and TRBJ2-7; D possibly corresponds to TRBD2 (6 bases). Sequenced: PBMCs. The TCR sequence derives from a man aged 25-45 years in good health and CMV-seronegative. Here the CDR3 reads CASQSGPTYEQYF. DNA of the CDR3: TGTGCCAGCCAGAGCGGGCCAACCTACGAGCAGTACTTC.